This TCR beta chain was sequenced during a study of shared clonotypes between healthy human individuals. General observations from the study: Generation probabilities of non-shared clonotypes were lower (relative to those shared by all four donors). In a handful of donors, around 5% of naive CD4 clonotypes appeared in common. Rarefaction showed sorted-subset sequencing was incomplete despite large depth.

Germline trimming cut 6 bases from V and 4 bases from J; bases unmatched to any gene: 11. This CDR3 is 17 amino acids long. Germline lookup yields CDR1 MDHEN and CDR2 SYDVKM. Comments on this clone: As yet, its antigen is unknown.

Profiled with immunoSEQ multiplex PCR; TCRdb holds only in-frame clones, not every one. This sample has about 2.1 million clones, with 85% to 95% found just once. As defined, naive CD8 cells were CD45RO-negative and positively selected for CCR7, with terminally differentiated effector memory CD45RA+ cells excluded. The chain couples TRBV28 to TRBJ2-6; 8 bases are shared with TRBD1. The clonotype comes from a man aged 18 to 35 in good health. Some clones in this sample may be carry-over from other donors' samples. Material: naive CD8+ T cells from PBMCs. This chain's CDR3 is CASSLGQALTGANVLTF. The DNA for the CDR3 is TGTGCCAGCAGCCTGGGACAGGCCCTTACCGGGGCCAACGTCCTGACTTTC.